These 17 T cell receptor beta chains came from one sample sequenced in a study of shared clonotypes between healthy human individuals. Generated by immunoSEQ multiplex PCR, the TCRdb table keeps only in-frame clones and is missing some. Among about 990,000 clones, roughly 74% were seen once, and the ten largest hold roughly 0.61%. Sequenced: memory CD4+ T cells from PBMCs. Subset noted: CD45RA-negative fraction. These receptors originate from a man between 18 and 29 years old in good health. Some clones in this sample may be carry-over from other donors' samples.

This clone was seen at least ten times. The chain links TRBV5-4 to TRBJ1-5, with TRBD1 as a possible D gene (5 bases). V gave up 0 bases and J gave up 12 bases, with 13 bases separating them. The CDR3 runs to 13 residues. CDR1 and CDR2 (germline): SGHNT, YYREEE (reference sequence). CDR3 protein: CASSLGGRGHQHF. CDR3 nucleotide sequence: TGTGCCAGCAGCTTGGGAGGGCGGGGCCACCAGCATTTT.

This chain connects TRBV7-2 to TRBJ1-4; perhaps TRBD1 as D (5 bases). Germline CDR1 reads SGHTA; CDR2 reads FQGNSA. The V end was cut by 3 bases, the J end by 3 bases, with 8 bases between. This CDR3 region has 14 residues. The CDR3 reads CASSFARANEKLFF. Written as DNA, the CDR3 is TGTGCCAGCAGCTTCGCCAGGGCTAATGAAAAACTGTTTTTT.

This clone was counted once. This sequence joins TRBV5-1 and TRBJ2-1; D might be TRBD2 (6 bases). Trimming pared 4 bases from V and 10 bases from J, leaving 18 bases between. Germline V gene sequence: CDR1 SGHRS, CDR2 YFSETQ. The CDR3 has 14 amino acids. In nucleotides, the CDR3 is TGCGCCAGCAGCCGAACTTCATCCGCGGGAGAGCAGTTCTTC. It codes for CASSRTSSAGEQFF.

About this clone itself: One base separates it from a far larger clone, so it is likely a read error. V gene TRBV2 combines with J gene TRBJ1-2; a possible D gene is TRBD1 (5 bases). The germline V gene has CDR1 SNHLY and CDR2 FYNNEI. V lost 2 bases, J lost 4 bases, and 5 bases lay in between. This CDR3 region has 12 residues. CDR3 sequence reads: CASSEQGYGYTF. CDR3 in DNA: TGTGCCAGCAGTGAACAGGGCTATGGCTACACCTTC.

This clone was recorded once. The V call is TRBV5-6, the J call TRBJ1-2; 9 bases agree with TRBD1. Germline V gene lookup returns CDR1 SGHDT and CDR2 YYEEEE. The CDR3 consists of 16 residues. J was trimmed by 3 bases and V by 1 base; bases with no gene match: 7. The CDR3 reads CASSLTGTGHDYGYTF. CDR3 DNA sequence: TGTGCCAGCAGCTTGACCGGGACAGGGCACGACTATGGCTACACCTTC.

This clone was observed a handful of times. This chain uses TRBV7-9 with TRBJ1-1, with D tentatively TRBD1 (5 bases). V was cut by 2 bases and J by 11 bases, with 12 bases left in between. The CDR3 runs 12 residues. CDR1 and CDR2 from the germline V gene are SEHNR and FQNEAQ (reference sequence). The CDR3 coding sequence is TGTGCCAGCAGCTTATCGGGCAGGGATGCTTTCTTT. This translates into CASSLSGRDAFF.

The genes are TRBV6-6 and TRBJ1-2; TRBD1 is a possible D gene (6 bases). Between the trimmed V and J ends, which lost 6 bases and 10 bases, there was a span of 15 bases. The CDR3 length is 12 residues. The germline V gene encodes CDR1 MNHNY and CDR2 SVGAGI (reference sequence). CDR3 sequence reads: CASRPSTGLYTF. For the CDR3, the DNA is TGTGCCAGCAGACCATCGACAGGCCTCTACACCTTC.

This chain links TRBV4-1 with TRBJ2-3, with D possibly matching TRBD2 (6 bases). The CDR3 runs to 13 residues. In germline, CDR1 is MGHRA, CDR2 YSYEKL. V was clipped by 6 bases and J by 3 bases, with 10 bases between them. The CDR3: CASSQTRTDTQYF. The DNA of the CDR3 is TGCGCCAGCAGTCAGACTAGAACAGATACGCAGTATTTT.

As for this clone: At one end, the junction sequence differs from germline, possibly due to a read error. V usage is TRBV5-1 and J usage is TRBJ1-1; D uncertain. This CDR3 is built from 14 residues. Germline V lookup: CDR1 SGHRS, CDR2 YFSETQ. CDR3 sequence reads: CASSLAAQNSEAFF. In DNA, the CDR3 is TGCGCCAGCAGCTTGGCGGCCCAAAACAGTGAAGCTTTCTTT.

This clone is a singleton in its sample. The rearrangement links TRBV15 to TRBJ2-5; perhaps TRBD1 as D (5 bases). Germline CDR1 reads LNHNV; CDR2 reads YYDKDF (reference sequence). The CDR3 sequence is 14 residues long. V was cut by 3 bases and J by 5 bases, with 13 bases left in between. The CDR3 DNA reads as TGTGCCACCAGCAGTTTGACAGCCCCGGAGACCCAGTACTTC. Amino acids: CATSSLTAPETQYF.

This clone came up a few times. Other DNA sequences in this sample translate to the same CDR3. This sequence joins TRBV30 and TRBJ2-2; D unclear. CDR3 length equals 11 residues. Germline CDR1 reads GTSNPN; CDR2 reads SVGIG (reference sequence). Trimming cost V 5 bases and J 2 bases, with 3 bases left between them. The CDR3 DNA sequence: TGTGCCTGGGCAAACACCGGGGAGCTGTTTTTT. As protein: CAWANTGELFF.

This clone was counted at least ten times. Other nucleotide sequences from this sample produce the same CDR3. The V and J genes are TRBV7-2 and TRBJ1-2; perhaps TRBD1 as D (6 bases). V was trimmed by 5 bases and J by 5 bases, leaving 9 bases between them. Looked up from germline, CDR1 is SGHTA and CDR2 is FQGNSA. The length of the CDR3 is 12 residues. The CDR3 reads CASSLQGYGYTF. DNA for the CDR3: TGTGCCAGCAGCCTACAGGGTTATGGCTACACCTTC.

This chain links TRBV7-2 with TRBJ1-1; D gene ambiguous. V was shortened by 5 bases and J by 2 bases, with 9 bases between the two germline ends. Germline V gene data show CDR1 as SGHTA and CDR2 as FQGNSA. The CDR3 has 13 residues. CDR3 in amino acids: CASSPTRNTEAFF. The CDR3 DNA sequence: TGTGCCAGCAGCCCTACACGAAACACTGAAGCTTTCTTT.

This clone was seen a few times. The chain joins TRBV6-1 to TRBJ1-5, with 11 bases lining up with TRBD1. The CDR3 has 16 residues. Germline trimming cut 4 bases from V and 3 bases from J; bases unmatched to any gene: 5. Germline assignment: CDR1 MNHNS and CDR2 SASEGT. The CDR3 region is CASSARTGGPNQPQHF. CDR3 sequence (DNA): TGTGCCAGCAGTGCTAGGACAGGGGGCCCCAATCAGCCCCAGCATTTT.

The rearrangement joins TRBV30 to TRBJ2-2; TRBD1 might be the D (7 bases). Trimming took 5 bases from V and 0 from J, leaving 19 bases between them. The CDR3 length is 17 residues. Germline lookup yields CDR1 GTSNPN and CDR2 SVGIG (reference sequence). The CDR3 DNA is TGTGCCTGGGACCCCTACAGGGGAGGTTCGAACACCGGGGAGCTGTTTTTT. Amino acids: CAWDPYRGGSNTGELFF.

J is TRBJ2-5 and V is TRBV7-2; D unclear. CDR1 SGHTA and CDR2 FQGNSA come from the germline V gene. The ends were cut back, 5 bases at V and 5 bases at J, with 9 bases in the middle. The CDR3 loop spans 12 amino acids. CDR3 DNA sequence: TGTGCCAGCAGCCCCCCCGGGGAGACCCAGTACTTC. It codes for CASSPPGETQYF.

The chain couples TRBV7-3 to TRBJ2-2; TRBD2 aligns across 8 bases. CDR3 size: 16 residues. Trimming at V came to 5 bases and at J to 1 base, leaving 6 bases not matched to a gene. The germline CDR1 and CDR2 sequences are SGHTA and FQGTGA. DNA of the CDR3: TGTGCCAGCAGCCCCATAAGCGGGAGGAACACCGGGGAGCTGTTTTTT. Translating gives CASSPISGRNTGELFF. The full variable domain, in which reference TRBV7-3 and TRBJ2-2 provide the parts outside the CDR3, is GAGVSQTPSNKVTEKGKYVELRCDPISGHTALYWYRQSLGQGPEFLIYFQGTGAADDSGLPNDRFFAVRPEGSVSTLKIQRTERGDSAVYLCASSPISGRNTGELFFGEGSRLTVL.